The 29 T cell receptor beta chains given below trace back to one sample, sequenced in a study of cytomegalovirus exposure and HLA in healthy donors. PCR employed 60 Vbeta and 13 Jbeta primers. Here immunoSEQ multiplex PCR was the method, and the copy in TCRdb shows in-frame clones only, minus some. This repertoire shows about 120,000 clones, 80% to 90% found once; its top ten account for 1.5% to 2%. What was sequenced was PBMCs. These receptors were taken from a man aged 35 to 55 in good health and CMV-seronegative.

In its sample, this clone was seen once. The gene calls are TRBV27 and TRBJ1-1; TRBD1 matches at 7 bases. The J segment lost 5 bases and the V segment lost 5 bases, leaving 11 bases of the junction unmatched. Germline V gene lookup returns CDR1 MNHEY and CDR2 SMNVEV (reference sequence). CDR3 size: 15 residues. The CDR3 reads CASSATDRLRTEAFF. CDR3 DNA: TGTGCCAGCAGTGCAACGGACAGGCTGAGGACTGAAGCTTTCTTT.

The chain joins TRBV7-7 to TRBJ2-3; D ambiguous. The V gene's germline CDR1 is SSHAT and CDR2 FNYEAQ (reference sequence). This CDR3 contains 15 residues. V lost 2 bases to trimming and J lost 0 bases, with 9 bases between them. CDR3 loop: CASSLYPSSTDTQYF. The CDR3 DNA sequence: TGTGCCAGCAGCTTATATCCCTCTAGCACAGATACGCAGTATTTT.

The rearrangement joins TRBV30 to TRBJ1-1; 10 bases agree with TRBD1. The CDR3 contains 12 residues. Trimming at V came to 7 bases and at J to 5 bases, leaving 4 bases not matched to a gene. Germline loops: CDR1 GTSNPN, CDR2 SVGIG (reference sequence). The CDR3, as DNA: TGTGCCTTTGGGACAGGGGTGACTGAAGCTTTCTTT. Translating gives CAFGTGVTEAFF.

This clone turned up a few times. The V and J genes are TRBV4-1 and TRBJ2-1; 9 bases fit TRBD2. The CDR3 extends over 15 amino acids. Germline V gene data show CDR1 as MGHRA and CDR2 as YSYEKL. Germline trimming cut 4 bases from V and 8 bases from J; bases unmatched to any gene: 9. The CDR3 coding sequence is TGCGCCAGCAGCCGCGATAGCGGGAGTTCGTATGAGCAGTTCTTC. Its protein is CASSRDSGSSYEQFF.

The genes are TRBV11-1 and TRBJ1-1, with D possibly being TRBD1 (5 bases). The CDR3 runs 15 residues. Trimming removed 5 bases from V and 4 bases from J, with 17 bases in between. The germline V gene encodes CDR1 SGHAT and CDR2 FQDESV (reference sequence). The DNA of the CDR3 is TGTGCCAGCAGCCCCCAGGGAGGTAGGAGCACTGAAGCTTTCTTT. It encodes CASSPQGGRSTEAFF.

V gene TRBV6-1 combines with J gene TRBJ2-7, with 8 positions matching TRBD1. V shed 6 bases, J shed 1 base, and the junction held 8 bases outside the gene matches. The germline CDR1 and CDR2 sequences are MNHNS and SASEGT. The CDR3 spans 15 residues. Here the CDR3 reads CASRPPGGSSYEQYF. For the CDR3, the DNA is TGTGCCAGCAGACCTCCAGGGGGCTCGTCCTACGAGCAGTACTTC.

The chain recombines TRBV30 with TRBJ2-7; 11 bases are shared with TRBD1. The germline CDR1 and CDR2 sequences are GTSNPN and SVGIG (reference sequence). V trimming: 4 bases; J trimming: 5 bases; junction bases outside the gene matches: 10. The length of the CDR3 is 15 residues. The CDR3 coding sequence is TGTGCCTGGAATCAAATCGGACAGGGGGCCCACGAGCAGTACTTC. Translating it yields CAWNQIGQGAHEQYF.

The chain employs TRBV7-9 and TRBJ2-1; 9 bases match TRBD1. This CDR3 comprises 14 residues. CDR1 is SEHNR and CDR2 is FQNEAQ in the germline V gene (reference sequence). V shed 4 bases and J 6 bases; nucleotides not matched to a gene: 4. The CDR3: CASSWGQGPNEQFF. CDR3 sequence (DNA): TGTGCCAGCAGCTGGGGACAGGGACCCAATGAGCAGTTCTTC.

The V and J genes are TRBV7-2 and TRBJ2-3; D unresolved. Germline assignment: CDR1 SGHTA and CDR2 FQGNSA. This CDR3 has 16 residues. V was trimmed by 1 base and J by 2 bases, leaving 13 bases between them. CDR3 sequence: CASSLGAAPPTDTQYF. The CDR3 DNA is TGTGCCAGCAGCTTAGGTGCGGCCCCGCCCACAGATACGCAGTATTTT.

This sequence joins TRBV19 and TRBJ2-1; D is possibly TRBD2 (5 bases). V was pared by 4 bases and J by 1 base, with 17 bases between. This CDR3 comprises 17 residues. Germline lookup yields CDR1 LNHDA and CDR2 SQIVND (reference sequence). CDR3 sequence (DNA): TGTGCCAGTAGTACTTACGGTCGGCTAGCTTCCTACAATGAGCAGTTCTTC. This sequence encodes CASSTYGRLASYNEQFF.

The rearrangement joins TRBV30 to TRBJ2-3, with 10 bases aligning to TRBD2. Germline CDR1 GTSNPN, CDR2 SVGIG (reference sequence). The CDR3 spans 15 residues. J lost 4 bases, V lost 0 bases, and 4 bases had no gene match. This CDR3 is CAWSVAGGLSDTQYF. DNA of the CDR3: TGTGCCTGGAGTGTAGCGGGGGGGCTTTCAGATACGCAGTATTTT.

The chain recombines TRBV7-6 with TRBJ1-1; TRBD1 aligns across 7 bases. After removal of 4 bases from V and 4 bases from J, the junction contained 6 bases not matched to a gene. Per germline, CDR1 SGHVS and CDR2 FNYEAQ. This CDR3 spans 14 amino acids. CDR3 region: CASSSLQGVTEAFF. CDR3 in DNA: TGTGCCAGCAGCTCGCTGCAGGGGGTCACTGAAGCTTTCTTT.

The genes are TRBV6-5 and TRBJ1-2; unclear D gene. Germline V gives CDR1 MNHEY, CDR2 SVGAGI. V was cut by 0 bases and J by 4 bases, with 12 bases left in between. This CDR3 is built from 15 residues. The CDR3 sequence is CASSYSSNAGYGYTF. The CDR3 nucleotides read TGTGCCAGCAGTTACTCGAGTAATGCAGGCTATGGCTACACCTTC.

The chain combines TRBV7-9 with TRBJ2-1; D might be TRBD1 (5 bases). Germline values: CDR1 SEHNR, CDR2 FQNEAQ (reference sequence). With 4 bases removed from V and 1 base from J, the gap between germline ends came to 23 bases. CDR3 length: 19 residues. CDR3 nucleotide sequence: TGTGCCAGCAGCTCACCCACCTCGATAAGACAGCTTTCCTACAATGAGCAGTTCTTC. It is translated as CASSSPTSIRQLSYNEQFF.

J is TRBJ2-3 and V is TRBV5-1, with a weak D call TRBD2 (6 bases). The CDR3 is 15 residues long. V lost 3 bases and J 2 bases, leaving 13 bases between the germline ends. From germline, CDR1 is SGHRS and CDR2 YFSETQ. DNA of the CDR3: TGCGCCAGCAGCTGGGGGGACTCTCTCACAGATACGCAGTATTTT. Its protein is CASSWGDSLTDTQYF.

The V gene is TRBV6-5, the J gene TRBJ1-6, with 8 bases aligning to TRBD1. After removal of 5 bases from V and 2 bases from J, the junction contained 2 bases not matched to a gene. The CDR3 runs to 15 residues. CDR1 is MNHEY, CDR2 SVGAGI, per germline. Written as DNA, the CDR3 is TGTGCCAGCAGTGCAGGGGGCACCTATAATTCACCCCTCCACTTT. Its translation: CASSAGGTYNSPLHF.

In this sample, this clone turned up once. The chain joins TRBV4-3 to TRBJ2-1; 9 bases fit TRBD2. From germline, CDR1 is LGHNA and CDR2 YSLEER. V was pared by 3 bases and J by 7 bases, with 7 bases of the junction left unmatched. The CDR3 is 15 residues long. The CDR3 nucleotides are TGCGCCAGCAGCCAGCTAGCGGGGCCTGGGAATGAGCAGTTCTTC. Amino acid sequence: CASSQLAGPGNEQFF.

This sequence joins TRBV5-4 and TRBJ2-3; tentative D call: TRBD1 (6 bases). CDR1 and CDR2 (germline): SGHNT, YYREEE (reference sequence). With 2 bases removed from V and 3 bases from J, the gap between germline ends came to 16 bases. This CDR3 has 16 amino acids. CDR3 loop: CASSFGQTISTDTQYF. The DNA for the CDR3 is TGTGCCAGCAGCTTCGGACAGACTATTTCTACAGATACGCAGTATTTT.

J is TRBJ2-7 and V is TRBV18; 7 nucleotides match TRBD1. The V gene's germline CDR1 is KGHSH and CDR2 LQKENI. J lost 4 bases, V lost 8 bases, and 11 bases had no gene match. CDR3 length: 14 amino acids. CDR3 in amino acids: CASLDRVYSYEQYF. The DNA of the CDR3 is TGTGCCAGCCTTGACAGGGTTTATTCTTACGAGCAGTACTTC.

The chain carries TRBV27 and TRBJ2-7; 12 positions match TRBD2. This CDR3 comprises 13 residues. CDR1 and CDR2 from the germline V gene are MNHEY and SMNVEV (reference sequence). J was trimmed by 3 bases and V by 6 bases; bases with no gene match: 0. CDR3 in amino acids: CASRTSGSYEQYF. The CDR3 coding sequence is TGTGCCAGCAGGACTAGCGGGAGCTACGAGCAGTACTTC.

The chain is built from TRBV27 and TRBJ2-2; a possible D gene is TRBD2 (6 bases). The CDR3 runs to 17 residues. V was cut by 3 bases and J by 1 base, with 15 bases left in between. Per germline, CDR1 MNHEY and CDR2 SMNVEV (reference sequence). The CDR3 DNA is TGTGCCAGCAGTTTTTGGCGCCCAGCGGGGAACACCGGGGAGCTGTTTTTT. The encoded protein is CASSFWRPAGNTGELFF.

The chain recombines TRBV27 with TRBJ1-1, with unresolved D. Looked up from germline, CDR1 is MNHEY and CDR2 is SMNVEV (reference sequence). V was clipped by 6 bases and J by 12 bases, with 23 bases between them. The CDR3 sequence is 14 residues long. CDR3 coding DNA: TGTGCCAGCAGCCCCGGGCTCGCGGGAGGATTAACTTTCTTT. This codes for CASSPGLAGGLTFF.

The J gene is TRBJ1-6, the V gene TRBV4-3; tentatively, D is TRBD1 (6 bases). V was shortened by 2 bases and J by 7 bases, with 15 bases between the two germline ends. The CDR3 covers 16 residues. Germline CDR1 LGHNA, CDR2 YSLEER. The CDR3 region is CASSQRTAVWNSPLHF. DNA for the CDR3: TGCGCCAGCAGCCAAAGGACAGCCGTTTGGAATTCACCCCTCCACTTT.

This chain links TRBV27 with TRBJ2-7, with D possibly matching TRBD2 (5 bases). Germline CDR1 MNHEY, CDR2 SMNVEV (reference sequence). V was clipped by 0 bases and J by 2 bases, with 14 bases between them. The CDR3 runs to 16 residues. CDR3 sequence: CASSLSTASRAYEQYF. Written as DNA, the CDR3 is TGTGCCAGCAGTTTATCGACGGCTAGCCGGGCCTACGAGCAGTACTTC.

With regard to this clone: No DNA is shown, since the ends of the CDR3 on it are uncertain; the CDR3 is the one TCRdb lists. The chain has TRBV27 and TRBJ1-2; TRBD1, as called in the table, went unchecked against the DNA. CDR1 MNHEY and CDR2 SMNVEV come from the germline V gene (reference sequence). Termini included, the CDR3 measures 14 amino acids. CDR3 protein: CASSLGQYVGGYTF.

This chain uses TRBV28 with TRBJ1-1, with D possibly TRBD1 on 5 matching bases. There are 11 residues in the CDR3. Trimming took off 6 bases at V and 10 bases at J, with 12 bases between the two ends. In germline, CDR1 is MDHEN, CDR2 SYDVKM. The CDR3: CASRGGLAAFF. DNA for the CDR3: TGTGCCAGCAGGGGGGGGTTGGCAGCTTTCTTT.

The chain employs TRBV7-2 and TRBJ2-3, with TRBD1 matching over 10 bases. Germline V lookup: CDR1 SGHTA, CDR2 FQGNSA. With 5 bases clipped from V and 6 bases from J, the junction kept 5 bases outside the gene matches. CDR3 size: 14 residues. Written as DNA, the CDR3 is TGTGCCAGCAGCCCGACAGGGGGCGCCGATACGCAGTATTTT. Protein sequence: CASSPTGGADTQYF.

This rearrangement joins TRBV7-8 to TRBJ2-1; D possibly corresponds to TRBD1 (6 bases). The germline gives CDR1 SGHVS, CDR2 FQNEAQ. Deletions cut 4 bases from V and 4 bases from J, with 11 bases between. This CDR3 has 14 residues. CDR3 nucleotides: TGTGCCAGCAGCTCTACAGGGCCTTACAATGAGCAGTTCTTC. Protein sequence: CASSSTGPYNEQFF.

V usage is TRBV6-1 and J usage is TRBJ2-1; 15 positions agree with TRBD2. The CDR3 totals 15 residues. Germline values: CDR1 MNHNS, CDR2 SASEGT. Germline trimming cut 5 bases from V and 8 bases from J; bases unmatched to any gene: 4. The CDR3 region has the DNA TGTGCCAGCAGTTCTCGGACTAGCGGGAGGGATGAGCAGTTCTTC. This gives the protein CASSSRTSGRDEQFF.